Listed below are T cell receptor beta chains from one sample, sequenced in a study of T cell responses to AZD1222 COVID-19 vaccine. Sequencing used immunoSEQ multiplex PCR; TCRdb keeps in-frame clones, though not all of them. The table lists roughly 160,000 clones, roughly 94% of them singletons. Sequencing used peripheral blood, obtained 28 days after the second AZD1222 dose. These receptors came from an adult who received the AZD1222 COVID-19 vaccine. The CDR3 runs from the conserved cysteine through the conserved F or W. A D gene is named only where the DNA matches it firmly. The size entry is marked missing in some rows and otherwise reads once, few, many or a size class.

CDR3: CASSHHRENTEAFF; DNA: TGTGCCAGCAGCCATCACAGGGAGAACACTGAAGCTTTCTTT; J: TRBJ1-1; D: NA; size: NA; V: TRBV3-1/TRBV3-2
CDR3: CASSKRTSGSRDEQFF; DNA: TGTGCCAGCAGCAAACGGACTAGCGGGAGTAGGGATGAGCAGTTCTTC; J: TRBJ2-1; D: TRBD2; size: NA; V: TRBV7-8
CDR3: CSVEGGTGGNTGELFF; DNA: TGCAGCGTTGAAGGTGGGACAGGGGGGAACACCGGGGAGCTGTTTTTT; J: TRBJ2-2; D: TRBD1; size: few; V: TRBV29-1
CDR3: CASSLQGNYGYTF; DNA: TGTGCCAGCAGTCTACAGGGAAACTATGGCTACACCTTC; J: TRBJ1-2; D: NA; size: NA; V: TRBV12-3/TRBV12-4
CDR3: CASDPRAGGSPLHF; DNA: TGTGCCAGCGACCCTCGGGCAGGGGGCTCCCCCCTCCACTTT; J: TRBJ1-6; D: TRBD1; size: NA; V: TRBV2
CDR3: CASSYDSQLADVGREQYF; DNA: TGTGCCAGCAGTTATGACTCCCAACTAGCGGACGTGGGAAGGGAGCAGTACTTC; J: TRBJ2-7; D: TRBD2; size: NA; V: TRBV6-2/TRBV6-3
CDR3: CASRDRDTEAFF; DNA: TGTGCCAGTAGGGACAGGGATACTGAAGCTTTCTTT; J: TRBJ1-1; D: TRBD1; size: NA; V: TRBV19
CDR3: CATSDWRRDASNQPQHF; DNA: TGTGCCACCAGTGACTGGCGGAGGGACGCTAGCAATCAGCCCCAGCATTTT; J: TRBJ1-5; D: NA; size: NA; V: TRBV24-1
CDR3: CASSRPTGNTEAFF; DNA: TGCGCCAGCAGCCGCCCTACAGGGAACACTGAAGCTTTCTTT; J: TRBJ1-1; D: NA; size: NA; V: TRBV4-1
CDR3: CASSQRYRSAGNTIYF; DNA: TGCGCCAGCAGCCAACGATACAGGAGTGCTGGAAACACCATATATTTT; J: TRBJ1-3; D: NA; size: NA; V: TRBV4-1
CDR3: CASSVGASSYNSPLHF; DNA: TGTGCCAGCAGTGTAGGCGCTAGCTCCTATAATTCACCCCTCCACTTT; J: TRBJ1-6; D: NA; size: NA; V: TRBV2
CDR3: CASSLGYRGVTIYF; DNA: TGTGCCAGCAGCTTAGGGTACAGGGGAGTCACCATATATTTT; J: TRBJ1-3; D: TRBD1; size: NA; V: TRBV7-2
CDR3: CASSQDGTAVLRGYTF; DNA: TGTGCCAGCAGCCAAGATGGGACAGCCGTTCTACGGGGCTACACCTTC; J: TRBJ1-2; D: TRBD1; size: NA; V: TRBV4-2
CDR3: CASSPGGYNQPQHF; DNA: TGTGCCAGCTCACCCGGCGGGTACAATCAGCCCCAGCATTTT; J: TRBJ1-5; D: NA; size: once; V: TRBV18
CDR3: CASSPGVGAFF; DNA: TGTGCCAGCAGCCCCGGGGTGGGAGCTTTCTTT; J: TRBJ1-1; D: NA; size: NA; V: TRBV28
CDR3: CSVATGMGANVLTF; DNA: TGCAGCGTTGCTACAGGGATGGGGGCCAACGTCCTGACTTTC; J: TRBJ2-6; D: NA; size: NA; V: TRBV29-1
CDR3: CASSLAGEDTQYF; DNA: TGTGCCAGCAGCTTGGCCGGCGAAGATACGCAGTATTTT; J: TRBJ2-3; D: NA; size: NA; V: TRBV5-6
CDR3: CASSLIGTQNTEAFF; DNA: TGTGCCAGCAGTTTAATTGGGACACAGAACACTGAAGCTTTCTTT; J: TRBJ1-1; D: NA; size: NA; V: TRBV28
CDR3: CASSLGSRGKGTEAFF; DNA: TGTGCCAGCAGTTTGGGATCGAGGGGGAAAGGCACTGAAGCTTTCTTT; J: TRBJ1-1; D: NA; size: few; V: TRBV2
CDR3: CASSQDRGGVQGYGYTF; DNA: TGCGCCAGCAGCCAAGATCGAGGAGGGGTACAAGGCTATGGCTACACCTTC; J: TRBJ1-2; D: NA; size: NA; V: TRBV4-3
CDR3: CASSMAGYGGYGYTF; DNA: TGTGCCAGTAGTATGGCAGGGTACGGCGGCTATGGCTACACCTTC; J: TRBJ1-2; D: NA; size: NA; V: TRBV19
CDR3: CASSQLGQGIYEQYF; DNA: TGCGCCAGCAGCCAACTAGGACAGGGTATCTACGAGCAGTACTTC; J: TRBJ2-7; D: TRBD1; size: NA; V: TRBV4-3
CDR3: CASTIDWTGNTEAFF; DNA: TGTGCCAGCACAATAGACTGGACAGGGAACACTGAAGCTTTCTTT; J: TRBJ1-1; D: TRBD1; size: few; V: TRBV6-5
CDR3: CASRPSALIGYGYTF; DNA: TGTGCAAGTCGCCCTTCGGCTCTCATAGGGTATGGCTACACCTTC; J: TRBJ1-2; D: NA; size: NA; V: TRBV12-2
CDR3: CASSHSLAGGTDTQYF; DNA: TGTGCCAGCAGCCACTCCCTAGCGGGGGGCACAGATACGCAGTATTTT; J: TRBJ2-3; D: TRBD2; size: NA; V: TRBV11-1
CDR3: CASSNRPPDYNEQFF; DNA: TGTGCCAGTAGTAACAGACCCCCAGACTACAATGAGCAGTTCTTC; J: TRBJ2-1; D: NA; size: NA; V: TRBV19
CDR3: CASSRNSNYGYTF; DNA: TGTGCCAGCAGTCGGAACAGTAACTATGGCTACACCTTC; J: TRBJ1-2; D: NA; size: NA; V: TRBV6-5
CDR3: CASSPGAARTYGYTF; DNA: TGCGCCAGCTCCCCCGGGGCAGCGCGTACCTATGGCTACACCTTC; J: TRBJ1-2; D: NA; size: NA; V: TRBV5-1
CDR3: CASSQQGGDYGYTF; DNA: TGTGCCAGCAGCCAACAGGGAGGGGACTATGGCTACACCTTC; J: TRBJ1-2; D: NA; size: NA; V: TRBV5-5
CDR3: CASSYVAGDNEQFF; DNA: TGTGCCAGCAGTTACGTGGCTGGAGACAATGAGCAGTTCTTC; J: TRBJ2-1; D: NA; size: once; V: TRBV6-5
CDR3: CASSLTGSSYEQYF; DNA: TGTGCCAGCAGCTTAACAGGGAGCTCCTACGAGCAGTACTTC; J: TRBJ2-7; D: NA; size: NA; V: TRBV27
CDR3: CASSSPFDSDNEKLFF; DNA: TGTGCCAGCAGCTCCCCGTTCGACAGTGATAATGAAAAACTGTTTTTT; J: TRBJ1-4; D: NA; size: NA; V: TRBV7-9
CDR3: CASGGTDEWQPQHF; DNA: TGTGCCAGCGGCGGGACTGATGAGTGGCAGCCCCAGCATTTT; J: TRBJ1-5; D: NA; size: NA; V: TRBV28
CDR3: CATHYTGTINTEAFF; DNA: TGTGCCACCCATTATACCGGGACAATCAACACTGAAGCTTTCTTT; J: TRBJ1-1; D: NA; size: once; V: TRBV19
CDR3: CASSSAWNTGELFF; DNA: TGTGCCAGCAGCTCCGCCTGGAACACCGGGGAGCTGTTTTTT; J: TRBJ2-2; D: NA; size: NA; V: TRBV3-1/TRBV3-2
CDR3: CASSEDQGAIIASTDTQYF; DNA: TGTGCCAGCAGTGAAGACCAGGGGGCGATAATTGCTAGCACAGATACGCAGTATTTT; J: TRBJ2-3; D: TRBD1; size: once; V: TRBV2
CDR3: CALDGEGREQYF; DNA: TGTGCTTTGGATGGGGAGGGGCGCGAGCAGTACTTC; J: TRBJ2-7; D: TRBD2; size: NA; V: TRBV30
CDR3: CASSYGGQLGDGYTF; DNA: TGTGCCAGCAGTTACGGCGGACAGTTAGGAGATGGCTACACCTTC; J: TRBJ1-2; D: NA; size: NA; V: TRBV28
CDR3: CASSSSLTATNEKLFF; DNA: TGTGCCAGCAGTTCCTCTTTGACAGCAACTAATGAAAAACTGTTTTTT; J: TRBJ1-4; D: NA; size: NA; V: TRBV2
CDR3: CASSRRLAANTGELFF; DNA: TGTGCCAGCAGCCGAAGACTAGCGGCTAACACCGGGGAGCTGTTTTTT; J: TRBJ2-2; D: TRBD2; size: NA; V: TRBV3-1/TRBV3-2
CDR3: CASSQRAAGELFF; DNA: TGTGCCAGCAGTCAAAGGGCTGCCGGGGAGCTGTTTTTT; J: TRBJ2-2; D: NA; size: few; V: TRBV7-9
CDR3: CASSSRGENTEAFF; DNA: TGTGCCAGCAGTTCCAGGGGGGAGAACACTGAAGCTTTCTTT; J: TRBJ1-1; D: TRBD1; size: NA; V: TRBV27
CDR3: CATRAGVNQPQHF; DNA: TGTGCCACTCGAGCGGGGGTCAATCAGCCCCAGCATTTT; J: TRBJ1-5; D: NA; size: NA; V: TRBV19
CDR3: CASSRTVANEKLFF; DNA: TGCGCCAGCAGCAGGACAGTAGCTAATGAAAAACTGTTTTTT; J: TRBJ1-4; D: NA; size: NA; V: TRBV5-1
CDR3: CASIMGTGGRGEAFF; DNA: TGTGCCAGCATCATGGGGACAGGGGGCCGCGGTGAAGCTTTCTTT; J: TRBJ1-1; D: TRBD1; size: NA; V: TRBV27
CDR3: CASSTGLGEQYF; DNA: TGTGCCAGCTCAACAGGGCTGGGCGAGCAGTACTTC; J: TRBJ2-7; D: NA; size: NA; V: TRBV18
CDR3: CASSVASSSYGYTF; DNA: TGTGCCAGCAGCGTAGCCTCTTCGTCCTATGGCTACACCTTC; J: TRBJ1-2; D: NA; size: NA; V: TRBV9